What follows are 30 T cell receptor beta chains derived from one specimen sequenced in a study of memory CD8 T cells in hepatitis C reinfection. Sequencing used immunoSEQ multiplex PCR; TCRdb keeps in-frame clones, though not all of them. The table includes 35,000 to 50,000 clones, 70% to 90% detected once. The time point was: peak reinfection, 3 to 8 weeks after reinfection detection. The sorted cells went straight to TCR sequencing with no prior in vitro expansion. The specimen was naive CD8+ T cells sorted from blood. The receptors were sampled from a young man with hepatitis C virus infection.

The chain carries TRBV9 and TRBJ2-7, with a weak D call TRBD1 (6 bases). Germline V CDR1 and CDR2: SGDLS, YYNGEE. The CDR3 loop spans 15 amino acids. The V gene lost 4 bases and the J gene lost 3 bases, with 17 bases spanning the gap. CDR3 sequence (DNA): TGTGCCAGCAGCTCAGGGGACGGCCTTTACTACGAGCAGTACTTC. Protein sequence: CASSSGDGLYYEQYF.

This clone was seen only once. V usage is TRBV9 and J usage is TRBJ1-3; D is uncertain. The CDR3 sequence is 16 residues long. The ends were cut back, 1 base at V and 0 bases at J, with 11 bases in the middle. CDR1 and CDR2 from the germline V gene are SGDLS and YYNGEE. The chain's CDR3 is CASSVNRRSSGNTIYF. The CDR3 DNA reads as TGTGCCAGCAGCGTAAATAGAAGGAGCTCTGGAAACACCATATATTTT.

This chain joins TRBV4-1 and TRBJ2-2; 11 bases are a match to TRBD1. CDR3 length: 16 amino acids. Germline assignment: CDR1 MGHRA and CDR2 YSYEKL. Trimming removed 10 bases from V and 6 bases from J; junction bases left unmatched: 13. CDR3 in amino acids: CATSTTGTGGAGELFF. CDR3 nucleotides: TGCGCCACCTCGACCACCGGGACAGGGGGGGCCGGGGAGCTGTTTTTT.

The chain uses TRBV29-1 and TRBJ1-1; TRBD1 is a possible D gene (5 bases). The CDR3 has 14 amino acids. Germline CDR1 and CDR2: SQVTM and ANQGSEA. V was pared by 1 base and J by 4 bases, with 13 bases between. DNA of the CDR3: TGCAGCGTTGAAGTAGGCGGGGCGGGCACTGAAGCTTTCTTT. The encoded protein is CSVEVGGAGTEAFF.

V usage is TRBV5-6 and J usage is TRBJ2-5; D is possibly TRBD1 (5 bases). The length of the CDR3 is 12 residues. V lost 6 bases and J 5 bases, leaving 11 bases between the germline ends. CDR1 is SGHDT, CDR2 YYEEEE, per germline. The CDR3 region has the DNA TGTGCCAGCACCCAGGGTGGGGAGACCCAGTACTTC. As protein: CASTQGGETQYF. Looking up the rest from reference TRBV5-6 and TRBJ2-5 gives the full variable domain: DAGVTQSPTHLIKTRGQQVTLRCSPKSGHDTVSWYQQALGQGPQFIFQYYEEEERQRGNFPDRFSGHQFPNYSSELNVNALLLGDSALYLCASTQGGETQYFGPGTRLLVL.

V is TRBV4-1 and J is TRBJ2-1; 12 bases match TRBD2. This CDR3 region has 15 residues. CDR1 and CDR2 (germline): MGHRA, YSYEKL. J was trimmed by 7 bases and V by 3 bases; bases with no gene match: 4. CDR3 bases: TGCGCCAGCAGCCATCGAACTAGCGGGGGGAATGAGCAGTTCTTC. Translated: CASSHRTSGGNEQFF.

The chain carries TRBV27 and TRBJ2-1, with 7 bases that match TRBD2. The CDR3 contains 15 residues. J was trimmed by 5 bases and V by 8 bases; bases with no gene match: 12. Germline V gene lookup returns CDR1 MNHEY and CDR2 SMNVEV (reference sequence). CDR3 sequence (DNA): TGTGCCAGCCGATTGCGGGGACTAATCCACAATGAGCAGTTCTTC. It yields the protein CASRLRGLIHNEQFF.

The chain combines TRBV4-1 with TRBJ1-2, with 8 bases identical to TRBD1. Germline loops: CDR1 MGHRA, CDR2 YSYEKL. V lost 7 bases to trimming and J lost 3 bases; unmatched junction nucleotides: 16. The CDR3 spans 17 residues. In DNA, the CDR3 is TGCGCCAGCACCTTTAGACAGGGACAGGACCTTCACTATGGCTACACCTTC. Its translation: CASTFRQGQDLHYGYTF.

The gene calls are TRBV14 and TRBJ2-5; weak D call: TRBD2 (5 bases). The V and J ends lost 0 bases and 5 bases respectively, with 19 bases between them. Germline assignment: CDR1 SGHDN and CDR2 FVKESK. The CDR3 is 17 amino acids. The CDR3 region is CASSQDSATIGPETQYF. In nucleotides, the CDR3 is TGTGCCAGCAGCCAAGATTCGGCGACTATAGGCCCGGAGACCCAGTACTTC.

The V gene is TRBV30, the J gene TRBJ2-1; tentative D call: TRBD2 (7 bases). Trimming removed 3 bases from V and 8 bases from J, with 17 bases in between. This CDR3 has 14 residues. Germline loops: CDR1 GTSNPN, CDR2 SVGIG (reference sequence). The CDR3 region has the DNA TGTGCCTGGAGCTGGGGGGGGGCGGAGGATGAGCAGTTCTTC. Its translation: CAWSWGGAEDEQFF.

This clone was found once. The J gene is TRBJ1-2, the V gene TRBV11-3; possibly TRBD1 for D (5 bases). The V end lost 5 bases, the J end lost 2 bases, and 21 bases lay between the germline ends. The CDR3 runs to 17 residues. Germline V gives CDR1 SGHNT, CDR2 YENEEA. The CDR3 spells CASSPRQGSDSNYGYTF. CDR3 nucleotide sequence: TGTGCCAGCAGCCCACGCCAGGGATCTGACTCCAACTATGGCTACACCTTC.

V is TRBV7-9 and J is TRBJ2-2; the D gene is possibly TRBD2 (5 bases). CDR1 and CDR2 (germline): SEHNR, FQNEAQ (reference sequence). V lost 2 bases to trimming and J lost 6 bases, with 7 bases between them. The length of the CDR3 is 13 residues. The DNA of the CDR3 is TGTGCCAGCAGCTTACCCGGGGCCGGGGAGCTGTTTTTT. As protein: CASSLPGAGELFF. Together with reference TRBV7-9 and TRBJ2-2, the CDR3 gives the full variable domain: DTGVSQNPRHKITKRGQNVTFRCDPISEHNRLYWYRQTLGQGPEFLTYFQNEAQLEKSRLLSDRFSAERPKGSFSTLEIQRTEQGDSAMYLCASSLPGAGELFFGEGSRLTVL.

This CDR3 reads CASSYTDTGDEQFF. For the CDR3, the DNA is TGTGCCAGCAGTTACACTGACACTGGCGATGAGCAGTTCTTC. The chain recombines TRBV6-5 with TRBJ2-1; D is unclear. V was shortened by 2 bases and J by 8 bases, with 13 bases between the two germline ends. CDR1 MNHEY and CDR2 SVGAGI come from the germline V gene. The CDR3 covers 14 residues.

The genes are TRBV7-8 and TRBJ2-7, with D perhaps TRBD2 (5 bases). V lost 5 bases and J lost 2, with 16 bases in between. Germline V CDR1 and CDR2: SGHVS, FQNEAQ. The CDR3 covers 15 residues. The CDR3: CASSGGRFGAYEQYF. In DNA form, the CDR3 reads TGTGCCAGCAGCGGTGGACGGTTCGGGGCCTACGAGCAGTACTTC.

The chain couples TRBV2 to TRBJ2-7; tentative D call: TRBD1 (5 bases). Germline V gene sequence: CDR1 SNHLY, CDR2 FYNNEI. The V gene lost 6 bases and the J gene lost 0 bases, with 9 bases spanning the gap. The CDR3 runs to 13 residues. The CDR3 here is CASRGPSSYEQYV. DNA of the CDR3: TGTGCCAGCAGGGGGCCGAGCTCCTACGAGCAGTACGTC.

The chain carries TRBV15 and TRBJ1-4; possible D gene TRBD1, 5 bases. The CDR3 is made up of 17 amino acids. The V end was cut by 0 bases, the J end by 3 bases, with 14 bases between. Germline V CDR1 and CDR2: LNHNV, YYDKDF (reference sequence). CDR3 coding DNA: TGTGCCACCAGCAGAGATCTGCGGACACTCGCTAATGAAAAACTGTTTTTT. Its translation: CATSRDLRTLANEKLFF.

The chain joins TRBV7-9 to TRBJ1-5; 7 nucleotides match TRBD1. This CDR3 spans 14 amino acids. The V segment lost 7 bases and the J segment 0 bases; nucleotides outside the gene matches: 3. Germline V gene lookup returns CDR1 SEHNR and CDR2 FQNEAQ (reference sequence). In nucleotides, the CDR3 is TGTGCCAGCACCTGGGACAGTAGCAATCAGCCCCAGCATTTT. It specifies CASTWDSSNQPQHF. Full variable domain (remainder filled in from reference TRBV7-9 and TRBJ1-5): DTGVSQNPRHKITKRGQNVTFRCDPISEHNRLYWYRQTLGQGPEFLTYFQNEAQLEKSRLLSDRFSAERPKGSFSTLEIQRTEQGDSAMYLCASTWDSSNQPQHFGDGTRLSIL.

The rearrangement uses TRBV7-8 and TRBJ1-1; D possibly corresponds to TRBD1 (6 bases). Deletions cut 6 bases from V and 3 bases from J, with 14 bases between. The CDR3 is 14 residues long. Germline values: CDR1 SGHVS, CDR2 FQNEAQ. CDR3 DNA: TGTGCCAGCAGATCAGGGGACGTGGACACTGAAGCTTTCTTT. Its translation: CASRSGDVDTEAFF.

This chain connects TRBV7-9 to TRBJ2-5, with D unresolved. Trimming shortened V by 2 bases and J by 2 bases, and 6 bases separated the two germline ends. From germline, CDR1 is SEHNR and CDR2 FQNEAQ (reference sequence). The length of the CDR3 is 13 residues. In DNA form, the CDR3 reads TGTGCCAGCAGCTTAAGCAGGCAAGAGACCCAGTACTTC. It yields the protein CASSLSRQETQYF.

V and J are TRBV19 and TRBJ2-2; 9 bases are shared with TRBD2. The CDR3 is 19 amino acids. Germline V gives CDR1 LNHDA, CDR2 SQIVND (reference sequence). Trimming took 1 base from V and 8 from J; bases not matched to a gene: 17. The CDR3 bases are TGTGCCAGTAGTATAGCCCCCTGGACTAGCGATTTAGATCTGGGGGAGCTGTTTTTT. Its translation: CASSIAPWTSDLDLGELFF.

This chain links TRBV6-6 with TRBJ1-1, with 7 bases matching TRBD1. Germline V lookup: CDR1 MNHNY, CDR2 SVGAGI (reference sequence). The CDR3 spans 12 residues. V lost 6 bases and J lost 8; bases outside the gene matches: 6. The CDR3 DNA is TGTGCCAGCAGCTTTACAGGGGAGGAAGCTTTCTTT. It encodes CASSFTGEEAFF.

This clone was recorded only once. The rearrangement joins TRBV27 to TRBJ2-1; TRBD2 might be the D (5 bases). Between the trimmed V and J ends, which lost 6 bases and 0 bases, there was a span of 12 bases. In germline, CDR1 is MNHEY, CDR2 SMNVEV (reference sequence). The CDR3 runs 15 residues. The DNA for the CDR3 is TGTGCCAGCAGGACGGCGGGTAGCTCCTACAATGAGCAGTTCTTC. It translates to CASRTAGSSYNEQFF.

The V and J genes are TRBV27 and TRBJ2-3; 11 nucleotides agree with TRBD2. This CDR3 is 16 amino acids long. CDR1 MNHEY and CDR2 SMNVEV come from the germline V gene (reference sequence). V was pared by 5 bases and J by 1 base, with 5 bases of the junction left unmatched. The CDR3 spells CASSPLAGGRTDTQYF. CDR3 sequence (DNA): TGTGCCAGCAGTCCGCTAGCGGGAGGCCGCACAGATACGCAGTATTTT.

The chain employs TRBV14 and TRBJ2-2, with 11 bases fitting TRBD2. The germline V gene has CDR1 SGHDN and CDR2 FVKESK. V trimming: 0 bases; J trimming: 12 bases; junction bases outside the gene matches: 9. This CDR3 spans 16 amino acids. CDR3 coding DNA: TGTGCCAGCAGCCAAGATTACCTGACTAGCGGGAATAAGCTGTTTTTT. Its translation is CASSQDYLTSGNKLFF.

A single count supports this clone. The chain joins TRBV7-9 to TRBJ2-3; 7 bases map to TRBD1. The CDR3 length is 14 residues. The germline gives CDR1 SEHNR, CDR2 FQNEAQ (reference sequence). Trimming cost V 4 bases and J 5 bases; bases outside gene matches: 6. The chain's CDR3 is CASSSDRVEDTQYF. The CDR3 nucleotides read TGTGCCAGCAGCTCTGACAGGGTTGAAGATACGCAGTATTTT.

This clone has only one observation. This chain links TRBV5-5 with TRBJ2-5; tentatively, D is TRBD2 (7 bases). V was clipped by 1 base and J by 5 bases, with 15 bases between them. This CDR3 has 15 residues. Germline V gene data show CDR1 as SGHKS and CDR2 as YYEKEE (reference sequence). This CDR3 is CASSLWSGEGETQYF. DNA for the CDR3: TGTGCCAGCAGCTTGTGGTCAGGGGAGGGGGAGACCCAGTACTTC.

This clone was seen more than once but under ten times. The gene calls are TRBV4-1 and TRBJ1-4; maybe TRBD1 (6 bases). V was clipped by 4 bases and J by 0 bases, with 21 bases between them. Germline-derived CDR1 and CDR2 are MGHRA and YSYEKL. The CDR3 totals 19 residues. In nucleotides, the CDR3 is TGCGCCAGCAGCCTCGGCGGGGGCAGTTTCTCCACAACTAATGAAAAACTGTTTTTT. Translating it yields CASSLGGGSFSTTNEKLFF.

The DNA of the CDR3 is TGTGCCAGCGATCCCGACAGGGGAAGGACCTACGAGCAGTACTTC. It specifies CASDPDRGRTYEQYF. This sequence joins TRBV6-5 and TRBJ2-7; 8 nucleotides line up with TRBD1. V dropped 8 bases and J dropped 2; count of bases not matched to a gene: 11. The CDR3 is 15 residues long. Germline values: CDR1 MNHEY, CDR2 SVGAGI.

The chain has TRBV6-1 and TRBJ2-7, with 8 bases identical to TRBD1. Per the germline V gene, CDR1 is MNHNS and CDR2 is SASEGT. CDR3 length equals 14 residues. The trim removed 6 bases at V and 3 bases at J, leaving 7 bases unmatched. The CDR3 coding sequence is TGTGCCAGCAGCATAGGCAGGGGGCACTACGAGCAGTACGTC. Its translation: CASSIGRGHYEQYV.

The chain carries TRBV4-1 and TRBJ1-5; 7 nucleotides line up with TRBD1. J lost 7 bases, V lost 1 base, and 7 bases had no gene match. The CDR3 spans 15 residues. Germline CDR1 is MGHRA and CDR2 is YSYEKL. CDR3 protein: CASSQGETGFQPQHF. The CDR3 nucleotides read TGCGCCAGCAGCCAAGGGGAGACAGGGTTCCAGCCCCAGCATTTT.